This T cell receptor (beta chain) emerged from a study of Tregs in tolerant kidney transplant recipients. Profiled with immunoSEQ multiplex PCR; TCRdb holds only in-frame clones, not every one. Among tens of thousands of clones listed, about 91% were seen once. Mixed chimerism was transient after nonmyeloablative marrow transplants from related graft donors. Sequences were derived from CD4+ T cells from blood (PBMCs), sampled 24 months after the transplant. This TCR was recovered from a human patient who received a combined kidney and bone marrow transplant. A subset of T cells may come from the graft donor.

The CDR3 region has the DNA TGCGCCAGCAAGGGACTAGCAAGCACAGATACGCAGTATTTT. As protein: CASKGLASTDTQYF. This sequence joins TRBV5-1 and TRBJ2-3, with 9 bases lining up with TRBD2. V gave up 6 bases and J gave up 0 bases; unmatched junction bases: 2. Germline V gene data show CDR1 as SGHRS and CDR2 as YFSETQ. This CDR3 has 14 amino acids.